The 16 T cell receptor beta chains given below trace back to one sample, sequenced in a study of T-cell reconstitution after alpha-beta-depleted transplantation in children. Unique molecular identifiers were incorporated when the TCRbeta library was constructed. Each CDR3 protein is one row after TCRdb ran MiXCR on the PCR reads. Found here are roughly 670,000 distinct CDR3 sequences, around 13% of them singletons; the top ten hold 0.79%. The sequences come from PBMCs, collected before TCRalphabeta/CD19-depleted stem cell transplant. Receptors originate from a girl aged 2-10 years with congenital amegakaryocytic thrombocytopenia, due to receive a stem cell transplant.

This clonotype came up many times. CDR3 sequence: CASSLSTSSIIHEQFF. Here the CDR3 DNA reads TGTGCCAGCAGTCTCTCGACTAGCAGTATTATCCATGAGCAGTTCTTC. The J gene is TRBJ2-1, the V gene TRBV2; TRBD2 matches at 7 bases. This CDR3 is 16 amino acids long. V trimming: 5 bases; J trimming: 8 bases; junction bases outside the gene matches: 15. Germline lookup yields CDR1 SNHLY and CDR2 FYNNEI.

The chain carries TRBV18 and TRBJ2-3; D is perhaps TRBD2 (5 bases). There are 16 residues in the CDR3. Germline V gene data show CDR1 as KGHSH and CDR2 as LQKENI. V lost 6 bases, J lost 4 bases, and 20 bases lay in between. The CDR3 loop reads CASSQVFEGAADTQYF. CDR3 DNA sequence: TGTGCCAGCTCGCAGGTGTTTGAGGGAGCGGCAGATACGCAGTATTTT.

This clonotype has ten or more counts. V usage is TRBV12-3 or TRBV12-4 and J usage is TRBJ1-1; D ambiguous. This CDR3 region has 15 residues. V lost 5 bases and J lost 0, with 13 bases in between. Here the CDR3 DNA reads TGTGCCAGCAGTGCGCTCCCGCCCCTGAACACTGAAGCTTTCTTT. Encoded protein: CASSALPPLNTEAFF.

With respect to this clonotype: The junction departs from germline at one end; a sequencing error may be responsible. The gene calls are TRBV12-3 or TRBV12-4 and TRBJ2-3; TRBD2 matches at 11 bases. The CDR3 length is 15 residues. CDR3 DNA: TGTGCCAGCAGTTTTAGACTAGCGGGGCCAGATACGCAGAATTTT. Residues: CASSFRLAGPDTQNF.

This clonotype appeared many times. The chain combines TRBV4-1 with TRBJ1-5, with TRBD1 identical over 7 bases. J lost 9 bases, V lost 3 bases, and 11 bases had no gene match. The CDR3 has 15 residues. In germline, CDR1 is MGHRA, CDR2 YSYEKL. The CDR3, as DNA: TGCGCCAGCAGCCAGGGTGACAGGGCCCTGTGGCCCCAGCATTTT. Its translation: CASSQGDRALWPQHF.

This clonotype came up many times. The chain's CDR3 is CSVGRQTDTQYF. The CDR3 DNA is TGCAGCGTTGGCCGACAGACAGATACGCAGTATTTT. J is TRBJ2-3 and V is TRBV29-1; tentative D call: TRBD1 (5 bases). The CDR3 totals 12 residues. Germline CDR1 is SQVTM and CDR2 is ANQGSEA. The germline V and J ends were trimmed by 4 bases and 3 bases, with 8 bases remaining between them.

This clonotype has a count of ten or more. This rearrangement joins TRBV20-1 to TRBJ2-3; D not resolved. The V gene's germline CDR1 is DFQATT and CDR2 SNEGSKA (reference sequence). With 3 bases removed from V and 1 base from J, the gap between germline ends came to 11 bases. The CDR3 is 14 residues long. CDR3 loop: CSASGVLGTDTQYF. Here the CDR3 DNA reads TGCAGTGCTAGCGGCGTTCTCGGCACAGATACGCAGTATTTT.

This sequence joins TRBV5-1 and TRBJ2-5; D unclear. This CDR3 spans 15 amino acids. CDR1 is SGHRS, CDR2 YFSETQ, per germline. Trimming removed 0 bases from V and 1 base from J, with 10 bases in between. The CDR3 here is CASSLGVGTQETQYF. The CDR3 DNA reads as TGCGCCAGCAGCTTGGGGGTAGGCACCCAAGAGACCCAGTACTTC.

V gene TRBV12-3 or TRBV12-4 combines with J gene TRBJ2-1, with unresolved D. This CDR3 has 13 residues. V was clipped by 6 bases and J by 6 bases, with 12 bases between them. The CDR3 region is CASSPFLGNEQFF. In DNA form, the CDR3 reads TGTGCCAGCAGCCCCTTTCTGGGCAATGAGCAGTTCTTC.

This clonotype was seen only a few times. The chain links TRBV20-1 to TRBJ2-4; 12 bases map to TRBD2. The CDR3 runs to 15 residues. Germline CDR1 DFQATT, CDR2 SNEGSKA (reference sequence). V shed 5 bases, J shed 3 bases, and the junction held 5 bases outside the gene matches. The CDR3 nucleotides are TGCAGTGCTGCGGCGACTAGCGGGGGCAAAAACATTCAGTACTTC. It is translated as CSAAATSGGKNIQYF.

This clonotype showed up many times. The rearrangement links TRBV11-2 to TRBJ2-1; 9 positions agree with TRBD2. The CDR3 runs 19 residues. Trimming removed 5 bases from V and 7 bases from J; junction bases left unmatched: 21. The germline V gene encodes CDR1 SGHAT and CDR2 FQNNGV. The CDR3 DNA sequence: TGTGCCAGCAGCCTAAACGGGTGGGCTAGCGGGATTTGGGATAATGAGCAGTTCTTC. Its translation: CASSLNGWASGIWDNEQFF. The variable domain in full, completed from reference TRBV11-2 and TRBJ2-1, reads EAGVAQSPRYKIIEKRQSVAFWCNPISGHATLYWYQQILGQGPKLLIQFQNNGVVDDSQLPKDRFSAERLKGVDSTLKIQPAKLEDSAVYLCASSLNGWASGIWDNEQFFGPGTRLTVL.

The chain has TRBV20-1 and TRBJ2-5, with 7 positions matching TRBD1. In germline, CDR1 is DFQATT, CDR2 SNEGSKA (reference sequence). J lost 1 base, V lost 3 bases, and 11 bases had no gene match. CDR3 length equals 16 residues. For the CDR3, the DNA is TGCAGTGCTAGTAAACAGGGACAGAAACTCCAAGAGACCCAGTACTTC. Translated: CSASKQGQKLQETQYF.

This clonotype was seen many times. The chain recombines TRBV20-1 with TRBJ2-7; TRBD1 is a possible D gene (6 bases). The CDR3 is made up of 14 amino acids. Trimming cost V 3 bases and J 6 bases, with 18 bases left between them. CDR1 is DFQATT and CDR2 is SNEGSKA in the germline V gene (reference sequence). The CDR3 protein is CSASPGTSESEQYF. In DNA form, the CDR3 reads TGCAGTGCTAGTCCCGGGACATCGGAATCCGAGCAGTACTTC.

This clonotype came up a few times. J is TRBJ2-5 and V is TRBV10-3, with a tentative D call TRBD1 (6 bases). The V end lost 3 bases, the J end lost 3 bases, and 14 bases lay between the germline ends. The CDR3 is 15 amino acids. Per the germline V gene, CDR1 is ENHRY and CDR2 is SYGVKD. CDR3 residues: CAISDWGQPEETQYF. The CDR3 nucleotides are TGTGCCATCAGTGATTGGGGACAACCAGAAGAGACCCAGTACTTC.

This clonotype was recorded many times. The chain recombines TRBV5-1 with TRBJ2-1; 8 bases agree with TRBD1. CDR1 and CDR2 from the germline V gene are SGHRS and YFSETQ. The CDR3 totals 14 residues. V shed 1 base and J 7 bases; nucleotides not matched to a gene: 4. CDR3 region: CASSLKTGVNEQFF. The CDR3 DNA reads as TGCGCCAGCAGCTTGAAGACAGGGGTAAATGAGCAGTTCTTC.

This clonotype was detected many times. The chain uses TRBV29-1 and TRBJ1-2; D is undetermined. Trimming stripped 0 bases from V and 4 bases from J, with 15 bases between. Germline V gene sequence: CDR1 SQVTM, CDR2 ANQGSEA. This CDR3 region has 15 residues. The CDR3 DNA sequence: TGCAGCGTTGAAGAATCCCCAGCCGACCCCTATGGCTACACCTTC. This sequence encodes CSVEESPADPYGYTF. The full variable domain, with the rest looked up from reference TRBV29-1 and TRBJ1-2, is SAVISQKPSRDICQRGTSLTIQCQVDSQVTMMFWYRQQPGQSLTLIATANQGSEATYESGFVIDKFPISRPNLTFSTLTVSNMSPEDSSIYLCSVEESPADPYGYTFGSGTRLTVV.